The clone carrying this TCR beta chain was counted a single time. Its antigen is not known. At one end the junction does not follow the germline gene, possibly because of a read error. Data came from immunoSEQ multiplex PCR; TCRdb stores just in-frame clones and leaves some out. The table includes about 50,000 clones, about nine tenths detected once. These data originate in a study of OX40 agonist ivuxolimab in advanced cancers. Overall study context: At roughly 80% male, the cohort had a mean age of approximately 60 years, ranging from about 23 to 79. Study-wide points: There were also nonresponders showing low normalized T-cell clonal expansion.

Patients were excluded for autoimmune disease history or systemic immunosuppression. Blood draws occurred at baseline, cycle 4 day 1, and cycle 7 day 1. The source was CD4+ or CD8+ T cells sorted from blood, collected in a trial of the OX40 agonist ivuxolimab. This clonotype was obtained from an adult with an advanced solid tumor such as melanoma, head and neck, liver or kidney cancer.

The CDR3 nucleotides are TGTGCCAGTAGCTCTAGGGGGCCTCGGAACACTGAAGCTTTCTTT. Translation: CASSSRGPRNTEAFF. The chain combines TRBV5-6 with TRBJ1-1, with TRBD1 identical over 7 bases. CDR3 length: 15 amino acids. Germline V gene lookup returns CDR1 SGHDT and CDR2 YYEEEE.